Included here is one TCR beta chain sequence, with context. As yet, its antigen is unknown. Only in-frame clones appear in the TCRdb table, and some are missing; sequencing was by immunoSEQ multiplex PCR. The sample consists of 130,000 to 150,000 clones, 90% of them appearing once. This sample was taken from a study of cytomegalovirus exposure and HLA in healthy donors. Overall study: The 120 or so validation repertoires, a later analysis reported, used the same platform as the approximately 650 first-cohort repertoires.

The CDR3 is 13 residues long. With 4 bases removed from V and 4 bases from J, the gap between germline ends came to 8 bases. Germline CDR1 is SNHLY and CDR2 is FYNNEI. General study results and limits: There were 150 or so TCR beta chains listed as cytomegalovirus-associated.

The sequenced material came from PBMCs. The chain carries TRBV2 and TRBJ1-3, with D hard to call. The source of this sequence is a woman between 25 and 40 years old in good health and CMV-seropositive. This CDR3 reads CASSAPGGNTIYF. The CDR3 DNA reads TGTGCCAGCAGTGCACCCGGGGGAAACACCATATATTTT.